What follows are 19 T cell receptor beta chains derived from one specimen sequenced in a study of blood T cell repertoires in COVID-19. Some clones are missing from TCRdb's copy, which holds only in-frame ones; the method was immunoSEQ multiplex PCR. The table lists more than 150,000 clones, roughly 82% of them singletons. Sample: peripheral blood. The origin of the receptors is a woman aged 30 to 39 with acute or convalescent COVID-19.

This clone was detected only once. This chain links TRBV27 with TRBJ2-3; 13 bases line up with TRBD2. With 6 bases clipped from V and 0 bases from J, the junction kept 6 bases outside the gene matches. Germline CDR1 and CDR2: MNHEY and SMNVEV (reference sequence). The CDR3 is 17 amino acids. This chain's CDR3 is CASSLGLAGASTDTQYF. As DNA, the CDR3 is TGTGCCAGCAGCTTAGGACTAGCGGGGGCTAGCACAGATACGCAGTATTTT.

V gene TRBV28 combines with J gene TRBJ1-3, with TRBD1 as a possible D gene (6 bases). The germline CDR1 and CDR2 sequences are MDHEN and SYDVKM. The CDR3 is 18 residues long. Trimming removed 4 bases from V and 1 base from J, with 20 bases in between. The CDR3 reads CASSSPGHPSGSGNTIYF. DNA of the CDR3: TGTGCCAGCAGTTCTCCGGGACACCCTTCGGGGTCTGGAAACACCATATATTTT.

The chain carries TRBV6-5 and TRBJ1-2, with 9 bases aligning to TRBD1. This CDR3 is built from 15 residues. With V trimmed by 5 bases and J by 4 bases, 8 bases remained unmatched. Germline V gene data show CDR1 as MNHEY and CDR2 as SVGAGI. The CDR3 here is CASSTRTGAFYGYTF. In DNA form, the CDR3 reads TGTGCCAGCAGTACCCGGACAGGGGCGTTCTATGGCTACACCTTC.

The chain employs TRBV5-1 and TRBJ1-1; no firm D call. The CDR3 sequence is 14 residues long. CDR1 and CDR2 from the germline V gene are SGHRS and YFSETQ. V was cut by 6 bases and J by 0 bases, with 12 bases left in between. The CDR3 is CASMNAVLNTEAFF. Here the CDR3 DNA reads TGCGCCAGCATGAACGCAGTGCTGAACACTGAAGCTTTCTTT. The variable domain in full, completed from reference TRBV5-1 and TRBJ1-1, reads KAGVTQTPRYLIKTRGQQVTLSCSPISGHRSVSWYQQTPGQGLQFLFEYFSETQRNKGNFPGRFSGRQFSNSRSEMNVSTLELGDSALYLCASMNAVLNTEAFFGQGTRLTVV.

The chain uses TRBV10-2 and TRBJ2-2; D uncertain. Germline V lookup: CDR1 WSHSY, CDR2 SAAADI. CDR3 length: 13 amino acids. Deletions cut 3 bases from V and 5 bases from J, with 7 bases between. As DNA, the CDR3 is TGCGCCAGCAGTGATTTCCAGACCGGGGAGCTGTTTTTT. This encodes CASSDFQTGELFF.

V is TRBV19 and J is TRBJ1-6; D remains ambiguous. The germline gives CDR1 LNHDA, CDR2 SQIVND (reference sequence). The V gene lost 6 bases and the J gene lost 5 bases, with 17 bases spanning the gap. The CDR3 totals 16 residues. The CDR3 DNA follows: TGTGCCAGTAGAAAACCTGCGGAGGGTAATAATTCACCCCTCCACTTT. Translating it yields CASRKPAEGNNSPLHF.

The chain couples TRBV10-3 to TRBJ2-7, with 9 bases lining up with TRBD1. Germline V gives CDR1 ENHRY, CDR2 SYGVKD. The V segment lost 8 bases and the J segment 8 bases; nucleotides outside the gene matches: 10. The CDR3 is 13 amino acids. This CDR3 is CAIGTGTSGQQYF. CDR3 coding DNA: TGTGCCATCGGGACAGGGACGTCCGGGCAGCAGTACTTC.

The J gene is TRBJ1-3, the V gene TRBV7-8; D may be TRBD1 (5 bases). The CDR3 runs 13 residues. CDR1 and CDR2 from the germline V gene are SGHVS and FQNEAQ. The V gene lost 3 bases and the J gene lost 2 bases, with 5 bases spanning the gap. The CDR3 loop reads CASSLTAGNTIYF. In DNA, the CDR3 is TGTGCCAGCAGCTTGACAGCTGGAAACACCATATATTTT.

V gene TRBV5-4 combines with J gene TRBJ2-3; TRBD2 agrees at 11 bases. V lost 0 bases to trimming and J lost 4 bases; unmatched junction nucleotides: 13. There are 19 residues in the CDR3. CDR1 is SGHNT and CDR2 is YYREEE in the germline V gene (reference sequence). The CDR3 is CASSLVGGTSGWGADTQYF. The DNA for the CDR3 is TGTGCCAGCAGCTTGGTAGGAGGGACTAGCGGTTGGGGGGCAGATACGCAGTATTTT.

The chain combines TRBV11-2 with TRBJ2-7, with TRBD2 identical over 11 bases. The germline gives CDR1 SGHAT, CDR2 FQNNGV. This CDR3 contains 15 residues. The V segment lost 1 base and the J segment 6 bases; nucleotides outside the gene matches: 5. This CDR3 reads CASSLVTSGSFEQYF. The DNA of the CDR3 is TGTGCCAGCAGCTTAGTTACTAGCGGGAGTTTCGAGCAGTACTTC.

This sequence joins TRBV5-1 and TRBJ2-3, with TRBD2 identical over 8 bases. The CDR3 sequence is 16 residues long. Germline values: CDR1 SGHRS, CDR2 YFSETQ. With 4 bases clipped from V and 2 bases from J, the junction kept 9 bases outside the gene matches. This CDR3 is CASSRGGTRHTDTQYF. The CDR3 nucleotides are TGCGCCAGCAGCCGGGGCGGGACTAGACACACAGATACGCAGTATTTT.

The chain is built from TRBV28 and TRBJ1-2; TRBD1 matches at 7 bases. J lost 4 bases, V lost 6 bases, and 5 bases had no gene match. This CDR3 spans 13 amino acids. The V gene's germline CDR1 is MDHEN and CDR2 SYDVKM. This chain's CDR3 is CASRPTGIYGYTF. The CDR3 DNA sequence: TGTGCCAGCAGGCCGACAGGGATCTATGGCTACACCTTC.

The J gene is TRBJ2-1, the V gene TRBV11-2; 9 nucleotides line up with TRBD1. Germline CDR1 and CDR2: SGHAT and FQNNGV. The CDR3 is made up of 15 amino acids. The V segment lost 7 bases and the J segment 7 bases; nucleotides outside the gene matches: 11. CDR3 region: CASTPAGQGSNEQFF. The CDR3 nucleotides are TGTGCCAGCACCCCTGCGGGACAGGGAAGTAATGAGCAGTTCTTC.

The chain couples TRBV6-5 to TRBJ1-5; the match to TRBD1 covers 9 bases. CDR3 length equals 15 residues. CDR1 and CDR2 (germline): MNHEY, SVGAGI. V lost 7 bases, J lost 4 bases, and 8 bases stayed unmatched. DNA for the CDR3: TGTGCCAGCATCGTAGGACAGGGGATGAATCAGCCCCAGCATTTT. Residues: CASIVGQGMNQPQHF.

The gene calls are TRBV4-3 and TRBJ1-3, with 9 bases that match TRBD1. This CDR3 region has 15 residues. The trim removed 2 bases at V and 7 bases at J, leaving 6 bases unmatched. Germline CDR1 and CDR2: LGHNA and YSLEER. The CDR3 sequence is CASSQFSGQGNTIYF. The CDR3, as DNA: TGCGCCAGCAGCCAATTCAGTGGACAGGGGAACACCATATATTTT.

The J gene is TRBJ1-4, the V gene TRBV28, with D perhaps TRBD1 (6 bases). Germline V gene sequence: CDR1 MDHEN, CDR2 SYDVKM. The V end lost 7 bases, the J end lost 8 bases, and 20 bases lay between the germline ends. CDR3 length: 15 residues. In DNA form, the CDR3 reads TGTGCCAGCAAATTTCGCCAGGGGACGGGGGAAAAACTGTTTTTT. This translates into CASKFRQGTGEKLFF.

The V gene is TRBV7-9, the J gene TRBJ2-3; 10 bases align to TRBD1. V dropped 7 bases and J dropped 5; count of bases not matched to a gene: 6. The CDR3 loop spans 14 amino acids. Germline V gene sequence: CDR1 SEHNR, CDR2 FQNEAQ (reference sequence). The CDR3 loop is CASNQDRGRDTQYF. CDR3 DNA sequence: TGTGCCAGCAACCAGGACAGGGGGAGAGATACGCAGTATTTT.

The genes are TRBV7-9 and TRBJ2-5, with 8 bases fitting TRBD2. This CDR3 has 12 amino acids. Trimming cost V 2 bases and J 14 bases; bases outside gene matches: 7. Germline CDR1 SEHNR, CDR2 FQNEAQ (reference sequence). This CDR3 reads CASSLFGGAPYF. CDR3 in DNA: TGTGCCAGCAGCTTATTCGGGGGGGCGCCATACTTC.

The V gene is TRBV2, the J gene TRBJ2-4; 12 bases map to TRBD2. Per the germline V gene, CDR1 is SNHLY and CDR2 is FYNNEI. This CDR3 has 14 residues. The trim removed 3 bases at V and 14 bases at J, leaving 8 bases unmatched. The CDR3 region has the DNA TGTGCCAGCAGTGATTCTAGCGGGAGGGCCGCGGAGTACTTC. It specifies CASSDSSGRAAEYF.